This entry concerns a single TCR beta chain. Its matching antigen is unknown. Sequencing relied on a cDNA template that was reverse transcribed from extracted RNA. The data were produced by immunoSEQ multiplex PCR, yet TCRdb's version contains in-frame clones alone and is incomplete. The table includes 150,000 to 200,000 clones, less than 70% detected once. Per germline, CDR1 SGHRS and CDR2 YFSETQ. Trimming left V 4 bases short and J 0 bases short, with 14 bases between. The length of the CDR3 is 16 residues. The data originate from a study of CD8+ T cells in alopecia areata. Study findings and constraints: Numerous expanded lesional clones remained in scalp and blood during tofacitinib.

This sample's treatment: oral pan-JAK inhibitor, 5-10 mg twice daily. The chain carries TRBV5-1 and TRBJ2-1; D is unresolved. Sequenced here: CD4+ T cells sorted from blood, sampled at roughly week 49, from a patient treated with tofacitinib. The source of this sequence is a human donor with alopecia areata. The CDR3 region has the DNA TGCGCCAGCAGCCCCCTAGACCGTAACTCCTACAATGAGCAGTTCTTC. Translation gives CASSPLDRNSYNEQFF. The full variable domain, rest sourced from reference TRBV5-1 and TRBJ2-1, is KAGVTQTPRYLIKTRGQQVTLSCSPISGHRSVSWYQQTPGQGLQFLFEYFSETQRNKGNFPGRFSGRQFSNSRSEMNVSTLELGDSALYLCASSPLDRNSYNEQFFGPGTRLTVL.